This T cell receptor (beta chain) was observed in a study of T cells in Graves' hyperthyroidism and ophthalmopathy (dated by TCRdb to the late 2010s). The study in broad terms: Peripheral blood was sampled at the time of initial diagnosis, prior to any treatment. TCR V-J signatures able to tell the groups apart were searched for in a discovery cohort of 90 to 100 patients, of whom roughly 42 had Graves' ophthalmopathy and 55 to 65 had stable Graves' hyperthyroidism. Prospective prediction of ophthalmopathy was tested in an independent validation cohort consisting of under 20 hyperthyroidism patients and approximately 16 patients who later progressed to ophthalmopathy. The 100 or so discovery patients were randomly split 7:3 into training and test sets. In addition, the study compared T-cell repertoires in thyroid tissue and in blood from about six Graves' hyperthyroidism patients. Following sampling, methimazole starting at 30 mg daily was given to hyperthyroidism patients, and high-dose intravenous methylprednisolone was given to ophthalmopathy patients. The paper reports TCR Vbeta CDR3 sequencing of 140 or so peripheral blood samples: around 41 ophthalmopathy, under 80 hyperthyroidism and approximately 17 progressor patients.

Remarks on this clonotype: Its antigen is not yet known. Base qualities were left out, and no much larger clone turns up one base away.

What the work shows at the level of the full study, not this receptor alone: Sample size was not statistically predetermined, and investigators were not blinded to group allocation. Most expanded thyroid clonotypes (frequency above 0.001) were also found in blood, which suggests that blood repertoires may mirror thyroid immune responses. During validation, the model predicted progression to ophthalmopathy a median of around 7 months ahead of onset, with around 65% sensitivity and about 72% specificity. Ophthalmopathy was separated from stable hyperthyroidism by a 13 V-J signature model, with about 86% sensitivity and roughly 81% specificity obtained in cross-validation and 80%/75% obtained in testing.

Compared with germline, V lacks 7 bases and J lacks 8 bases; bases without a gene match: 7. From cysteine to phenylalanine, the CDR3 is 14 amino acids long. Only the CDR3 region is kept as DNA, spanning 42 bases read in frame from base 1. CDR1 and CDR2 were assigned from the germline V gene as KGHDR and SFDVKD. Amplification of TCR beta CDR3 regions was carried out from RNA transcripts. The first round of RT-PCR for the TCR CDR3 was performed with the HTBI primer set and the Qiagen OneStep RT-PCR kit. The libraries were constructed in a second round of multiplex PCR and then size-selected and purified. Sequencing of the libraries was done on an Illumina HiSeq2000 using paired-end 100 bp reads. The source study handled its data this way. SOAPnuke was used to process the raw data, removing reads that contained adapters or uncalled bases, had a mean Phred below 15, or lacked an exact match to the constant primer or identifier. COPE v1.2.5 was used to merge the high-quality paired reads, and each unique nucleotide sequence was defined as a clonotype. Clonotypes were aligned to IMGT TRBV, TRBD and TRBJ reference segments using MiTCR v1.1. Analysis was restricted to V-J combinations with a frequency above 0.0001, which covered roughly 99% of repertoires. The TCS score was defined as the ratio of F50 (clonal expansion) to E x V (chaos), calculated using BLOSUM62-based TCRdist between CDR3 peptides within each V-J. Welch's t-statistics and random forest reduced just over 500 V-J features to about 12, which were used in a naive Bayes classifier (R e1071). TCRdb cleaned the public reads at Q25 with fastp, built clones with MiXCR and kept in-frame beta chains. CDR3 protein duplicates are merged, each entry listing the most common genes and DNA. These V and J calls originate from TCRdb's pipeline instead of the authors' own analysis. The sample table holds around 620,000 distinct CDR3 sequences, of which about 16% were seen once. Of the sample, around 3.9% falls within the top ten clones.

Stable Graves' hyperthyroidism was defined as no progression to ophthalmopathy during 18 months of follow-up. Hyperthyroidism patients were aged 18 to 65 years and newly diagnosed, with disease duration of less than 2 months. Patients with uncontrolled infections, other autoimmune diseases, pregnancy or lactation were excluded. Clinical symptoms, serum thyroxine and TRAb, thyroid ultrasound, and orbital computed tomography formed the basis for the diagnoses. Ficoll-Paque density gradient centrifugation was used to isolate PBMCs from approximately 10 ml of fresh peripheral blood. Trizol reagent was used to extract total RNA, and RNA quality was then checked on an Agilent 2100 Bioanalyzer.

The TCR sequence derives from a woman aged 25 to 39 with Graves' hyperthyroidism. Sequenced material: blood. The V gene is TRBV24-1 and the J gene is TRBJ2-1, with 10 junctional bases fitting TRBD2. At the DNA level, the sequence is TGTGCCACCAGCTGGAGCGGGAGGGCCGATGAGCAGTTCTTC. It is translated as CATSWSGRADEQFF.